The rows below give T cell receptor beta chains drawn from one sample of a study of blood T cell repertoires in COVID-19. TCRdb keeps only in-frame clones here, not all; method: immunoSEQ multiplex PCR. The sample holds about 280,000 clones, about 89% seen once. Sequencing was performed on peripheral blood. The receptors here all came from a man aged 35 to 55 with acute or convalescent COVID-19. Each CDR3 is given with its conserved first and last residue. A D gene is named only where the DNA matches it firmly. The listing skips clone size in some rows; elsewhere it reads once, few, many or a size class.

TRBJ1-3 | TRBV5-1 | NA | NA | TGCGCCAGCAGCGGTGAATTCAGGGGCTCTGGAAACACCATATATTTT | CASSGEFRGSGNTIYF
TRBJ1-1 | TRBV13 | NA | TRBD1 | TGTGCCAGCAGTCAAAGGACAGGTAACACTGAAGCTTTCTTT | CASSQRTGNTEAFF
TRBJ2-3 | TRBV6-5 | NA | TRBD2 | TGTGCCAGCAGTTGGACGGGGGGGCAGAGCACAGATACGCAGTATTTT | CASSWTGGQSTDTQYF
TRBJ1-2 | TRBV9 | NA | NA | TGTGCCAGCAGCTTTTTACCGGGAAACGGCTACACCTTC | CASSFLPGNGYTF
TRBJ2-3 | TRBV3-1/TRBV3-2 | NA | NA | TGTGCCAGCAGCCAAGGCCCACGGGATACGCAGTATTTT | CASSQGPRDTQYF
TRBJ2-3 | TRBV7-8 | NA | NA | TGTGCCAGCAGCCCGACCGAGGAGACGCAGTATTTT | CASSPTEETQYF
TRBJ1-6 | TRBV11-2 | NA | TRBD1 | TGTGCCAGCAGCATCTACAGGGGAGGATCACCCCTCCACTTT | CASSIYRGGSPLHF
TRBJ2-1 | TRBV2 | NA | NA | TGTGCCAGCAGTGCAGATTGGGCAGGGGAGCAGTTCTTC | CASSADWAGEQFF
TRBJ2-7 | TRBV6-5 | NA | TRBD1 | TGTGCCAGCAGTTACTCCCGTACAGGGGGCAACAACGAGCAGTACTTC | CASSYSRTGGNNEQYF
TRBJ2-4 | TRBV15 | NA | NA | TGTGCCACCAGCAGAGCGGGACCGGGGGACATTCAGTACTTC | CATSRAGPGDIQYF
TRBJ1-3 | TRBV7-8 | NA | NA | TGTGCCAGCAGCTTAGCGCTAGGGGGGGACACCATATATTTT | CASSLALGGDTIYF
TRBJ2-7 | TRBV6-6 | once | NA | TGTGCCAGCAGTTCCCAACCCGGGACAACGTTATACGAGCAGTACTTC | CASSSQPGTTLYEQYF
TRBJ2-1 | TRBV5-1 | NA | TRBD1 | TGCGCCAGCAGCTTCAGACAGGGGGGCCCCTACAATGAGCAGTTCTTC | CASSFRQGGPYNEQFF
TRBJ1-6 | TRBV6-5 | NA | NA | TGTGCCAGCAGCTGGGGAGAAGTAGGGTCACCCCTCCACTTT | CASSWGEVGSPLHF
TRBJ2-3 | TRBV5-6 | NA | TRBD1 | TGTGCCAGCAGGCCTACAGGGGCAGATACGCAGTATTTT | CASRPTGADTQYF
TRBJ1-1 | TRBV5-1 | few | NA | TGCGCCAGCAGCGCACAGGTGAACACTGAAGCTTTCTTT | CASSAQVNTEAFF
TRBJ2-3 | TRBV7-2 | once | TRBD2 | TGTGCCAGCAGCACAGACGGAACCGGGGGGGCCACGAATACGCAGTATTTT | CASSTDGTGGATNTQYF
TRBJ2-7 | TRBV28 | NA | NA | TGTGCCAGCAGTTTCGACTACTTCACTTATCCCGAGCAGTACTTC | CASSFDYFTYPEQYF
TRBJ2-2 | TRBV10-2 | NA | NA | TGCGCCAGCAGCGGGGTCCAGAAAGGAACCGGGGAGCTGTTTTTT | CASSGVQKGTGELFF
TRBJ2-1 | TRBV27 | NA | TRBD1 | TGTGCCAGCAGTCGCCCCGGGACAGGGACTGAGCAGTTCTTC | CASSRPGTGTEQFF
TRBJ1-4 | TRBV3-1/TRBV3-2 | once | NA | TGTGCCAGCAGCCCCCTTCGAGTTAATGAAAAACTGTTTTTT | CASSPLRVNEKLFF
TRBJ2-2 | TRBV9 | NA | NA | TGTGCCAGCAGCGTAGCAGGGTGGGCGAACACCGGGGAGCTGTTTTTT | CASSVAGWANTGELFF
TRBJ2-6 | TRBV29-1 | once | TRBD1 | TGCAGCGTACGACAGGGTGGTGGGGCCAACGTCCTGACTTTC | CSVRQGGGANVLTF
TRBJ2-1 | TRBV6-4 | NA | TRBD2 | TGTGCCAGCAGTGCTACTAGCGGGGGGGCCGCTGAGCAGTTCTTC | CASSATSGGAAEQFF
TRBJ1-4 | TRBV5-1 | NA | NA | TGCGCCAGCAGCTTGGCAGGGACAACTAATGAAAAACTGTTTTTT | CASSLAGTTNEKLFF
TRBJ1-3 | TRBV7-8 | once | NA | TGTGCCAGCAGCTTTTCATCGGTACCCGCTTCTGGAAACACCATATATTTT | CASSFSSVPASGNTIYF